This T cell receptor beta chain was sequenced for a study of control samples from healthy donors and cancer patients. Only in-frame clones appear in the TCRdb table, and some are missing; sequencing was by immunoSEQ multiplex PCR. This sample has about 130,000 clones; approximately 94% occur once, and the top ten carry 3.6%. This clone has just one count. Germline V lookup: CDR1 MNHNY, CDR2 SVGAGI (reference sequence). The ends were cut back, 0 bases at V and 7 bases at J, with 15 bases in the middle. This CDR3 is built from 16 residues. The specimen was blood. The TCR sequence derives from a man under 40 in good health. V is TRBV6-6 and J is TRBJ2-2, with D possibly being TRBD2 (6 bases). The CDR3 spells CASSYSGPPGGGELFF. The CDR3 nucleotides read TGTGCCAGCAGTTACTCAGGTCCACCCGGGGGCGGGGAGCTGTTTTTT.